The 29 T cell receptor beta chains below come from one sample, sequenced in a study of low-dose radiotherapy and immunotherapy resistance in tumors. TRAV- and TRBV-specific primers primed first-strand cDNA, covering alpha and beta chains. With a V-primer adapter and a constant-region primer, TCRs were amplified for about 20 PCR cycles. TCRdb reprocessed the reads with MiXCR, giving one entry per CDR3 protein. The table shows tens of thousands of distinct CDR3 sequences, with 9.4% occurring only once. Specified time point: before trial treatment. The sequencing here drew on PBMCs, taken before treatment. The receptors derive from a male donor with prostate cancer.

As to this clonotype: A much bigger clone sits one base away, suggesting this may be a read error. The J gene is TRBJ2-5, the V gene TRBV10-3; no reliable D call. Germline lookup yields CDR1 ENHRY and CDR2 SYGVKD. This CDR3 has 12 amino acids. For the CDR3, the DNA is TGTGCCATCAGAGGAAACCAAGAGACCCAGTGCTTC. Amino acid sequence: CAIRGNQETQCF.

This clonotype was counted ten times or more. For the CDR3, the DNA is TGCAGTGCTCTGAGGGAGACAGATACGCAGTATTTT. This encodes CSALRETDTQYF. The chain combines TRBV20-1 with TRBJ2-3; D perhaps matches TRBD2 (5 bases). The CDR3 covers 12 residues. Trimming left V 5 bases short and J 3 bases short, with 9 bases between. The germline V gene encodes CDR1 DFQATT and CDR2 SNEGSKA (reference sequence).

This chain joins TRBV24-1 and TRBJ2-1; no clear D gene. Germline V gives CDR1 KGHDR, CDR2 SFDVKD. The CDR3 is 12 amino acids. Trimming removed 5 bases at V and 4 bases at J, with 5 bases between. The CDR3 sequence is CATSAGYNEQFF. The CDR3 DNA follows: TGTGCCACCAGTGCAGGATACAATGAGCAGTTCTTC.

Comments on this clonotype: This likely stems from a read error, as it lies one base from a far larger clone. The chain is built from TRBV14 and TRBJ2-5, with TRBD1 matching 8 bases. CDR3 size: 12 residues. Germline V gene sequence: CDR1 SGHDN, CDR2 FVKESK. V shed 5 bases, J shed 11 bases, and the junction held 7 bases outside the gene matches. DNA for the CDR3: TGTGCCAGCAGCAGGACAGGGAATGAGCAGTACTTC. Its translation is CASSRTGNEQYF.

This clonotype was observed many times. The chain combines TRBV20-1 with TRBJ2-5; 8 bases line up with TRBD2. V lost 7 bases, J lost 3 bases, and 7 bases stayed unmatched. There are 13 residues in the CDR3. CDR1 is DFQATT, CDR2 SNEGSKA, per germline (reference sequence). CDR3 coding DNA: TGCAGTGGTTCGGGGGGGACCAAAGAGACCCAGTACTTC. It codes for CSGSGGTKETQYF.

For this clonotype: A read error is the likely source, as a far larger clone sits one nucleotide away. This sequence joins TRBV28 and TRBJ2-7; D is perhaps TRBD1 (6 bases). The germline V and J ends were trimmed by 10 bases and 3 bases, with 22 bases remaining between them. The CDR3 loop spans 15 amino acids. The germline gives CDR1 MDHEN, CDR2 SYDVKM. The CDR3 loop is CANRDLKDWRYEQYF. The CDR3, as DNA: TGTGCCAACAGGGACCTTAAGGACTGGCGCTACGAGCAGTACTTC.

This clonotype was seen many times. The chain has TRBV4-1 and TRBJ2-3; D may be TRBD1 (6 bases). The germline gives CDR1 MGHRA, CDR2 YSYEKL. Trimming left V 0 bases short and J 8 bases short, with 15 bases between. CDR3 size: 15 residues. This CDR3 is CASSQDITGRSTQYF. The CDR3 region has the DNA TGCGCCAGCAGCCAAGATATAACAGGGCGTAGTACGCAGTATTTT.

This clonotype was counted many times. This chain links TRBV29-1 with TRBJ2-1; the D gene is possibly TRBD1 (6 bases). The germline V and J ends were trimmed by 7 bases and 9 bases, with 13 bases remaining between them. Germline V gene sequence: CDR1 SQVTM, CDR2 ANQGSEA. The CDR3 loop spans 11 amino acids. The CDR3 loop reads CSAQEGGEQFF. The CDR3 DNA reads TGCAGCGCCCAGGAAGGGGGTGAGCAGTTCTTC.

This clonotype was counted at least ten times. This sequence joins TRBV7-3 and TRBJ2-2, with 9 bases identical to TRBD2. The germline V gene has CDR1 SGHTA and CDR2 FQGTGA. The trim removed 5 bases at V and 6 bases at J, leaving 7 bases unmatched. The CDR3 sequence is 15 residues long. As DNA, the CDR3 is TGTGCCAGCAGCCCCCTGGCGGGAGGGCCCGGGGAGCTGTTTTTT. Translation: CASSPLAGGPGELFF.

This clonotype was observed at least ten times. This CDR3 is CASSRGLGDTDTQYF. The DNA of the CDR3 is TGTGCCAGCAGCAGAGGACTAGGAGACACAGATACGCAGTATTTT. The chain combines TRBV7-2 with TRBJ2-3; 7 nucleotides align to TRBD2. This CDR3 region has 15 residues. With V trimmed by 5 bases and J by 2 bases, 7 bases remained unmatched. The V gene's germline CDR1 is SGHTA and CDR2 FQGNSA.

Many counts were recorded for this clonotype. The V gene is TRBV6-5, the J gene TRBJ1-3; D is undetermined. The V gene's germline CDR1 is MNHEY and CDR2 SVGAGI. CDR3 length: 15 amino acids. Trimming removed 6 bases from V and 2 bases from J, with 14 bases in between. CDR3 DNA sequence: TGTGCCAGCAGACGAACACCTTCGCCTGGAAACACCATATATTTT. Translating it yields CASRRTPSPGNTIYF.

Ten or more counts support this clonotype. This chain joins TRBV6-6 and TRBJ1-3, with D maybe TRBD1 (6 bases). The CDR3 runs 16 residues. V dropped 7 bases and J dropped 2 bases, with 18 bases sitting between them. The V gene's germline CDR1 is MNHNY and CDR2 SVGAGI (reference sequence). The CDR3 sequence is CASKDGGGGAGNTIYF. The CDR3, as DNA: TGTGCCAGCAAGGATGGAGGGGGGGGCGCTGGAAACACCATATATTTT.

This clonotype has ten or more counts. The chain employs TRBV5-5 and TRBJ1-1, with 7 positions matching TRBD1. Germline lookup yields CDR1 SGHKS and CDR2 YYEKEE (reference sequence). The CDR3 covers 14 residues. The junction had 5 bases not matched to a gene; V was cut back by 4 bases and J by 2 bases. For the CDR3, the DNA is TGTGCCAGCAGCCCGACAGGGAGTAACACTGAAGCTTTCTTT. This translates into CASSPTGSNTEAFF.

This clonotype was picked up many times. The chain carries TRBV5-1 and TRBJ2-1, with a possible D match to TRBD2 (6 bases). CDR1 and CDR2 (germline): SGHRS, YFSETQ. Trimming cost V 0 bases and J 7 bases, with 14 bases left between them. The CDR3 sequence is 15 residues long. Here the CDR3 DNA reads TGCGCCAGCAGCTTGGCCCTATCTAGCGCAAATGAGCAGTTCTTC. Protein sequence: CASSLALSSANEQFF.

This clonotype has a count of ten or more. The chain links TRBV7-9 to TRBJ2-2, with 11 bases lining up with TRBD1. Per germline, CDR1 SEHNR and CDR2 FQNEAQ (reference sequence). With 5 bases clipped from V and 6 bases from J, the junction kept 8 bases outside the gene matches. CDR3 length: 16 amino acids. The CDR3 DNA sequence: TGTGCCAGCAGCCCCCCGGGGACAGGGGGGTCCGGGGAGCTGTTTTTT. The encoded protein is CASSPPGTGGSGELFF. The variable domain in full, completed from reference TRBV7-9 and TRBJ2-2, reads DTGVSQNPRHKITKRGQNVTFRCDPISEHNRLYWYRQTLGQGPEFLTYFQNEAQLEKSRLLSDRFSAERPKGSFSTLEIQRTEQGDSAMYLCASSPPGTGGSGELFFGEGSRLTVL.

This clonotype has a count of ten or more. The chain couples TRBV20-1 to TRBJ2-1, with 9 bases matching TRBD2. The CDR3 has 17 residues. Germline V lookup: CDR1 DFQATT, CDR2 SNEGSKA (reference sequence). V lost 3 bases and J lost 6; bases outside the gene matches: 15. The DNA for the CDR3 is TGCAGTGCTAGTGCGTTTACCCGGACTAGCGAACTCAATGAGCAGTTCTTC. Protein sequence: CSASAFTRTSELNEQFF.

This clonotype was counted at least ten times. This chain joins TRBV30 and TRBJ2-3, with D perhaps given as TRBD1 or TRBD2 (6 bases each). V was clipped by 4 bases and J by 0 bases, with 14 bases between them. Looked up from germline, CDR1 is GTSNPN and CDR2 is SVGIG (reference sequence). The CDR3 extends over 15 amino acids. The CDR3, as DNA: TGTGCCTGGACCAAAACAGGGACTAGCACAGATACGCAGTATTTT. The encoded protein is CAWTKTGTSTDTQYF.

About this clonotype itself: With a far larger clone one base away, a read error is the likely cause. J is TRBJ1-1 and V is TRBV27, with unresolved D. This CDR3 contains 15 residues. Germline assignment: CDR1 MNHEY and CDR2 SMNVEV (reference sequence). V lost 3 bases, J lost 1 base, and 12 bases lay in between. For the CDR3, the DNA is TGTGCCAGCAGTTTCTCTCGGGCGGGGAACACTGAAGCTTTCTTT. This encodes CASSFSRAGNTEAFF.

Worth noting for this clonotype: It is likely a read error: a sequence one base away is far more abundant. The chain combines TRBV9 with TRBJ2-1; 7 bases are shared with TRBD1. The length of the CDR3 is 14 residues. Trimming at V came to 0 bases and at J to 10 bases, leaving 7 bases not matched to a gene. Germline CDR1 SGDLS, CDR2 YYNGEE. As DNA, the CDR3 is TGTGCCAGCAGCGTAGGGGACAGCCCCTACGAGCAGTTCTTC. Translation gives CASSVGDSPYEQFF.

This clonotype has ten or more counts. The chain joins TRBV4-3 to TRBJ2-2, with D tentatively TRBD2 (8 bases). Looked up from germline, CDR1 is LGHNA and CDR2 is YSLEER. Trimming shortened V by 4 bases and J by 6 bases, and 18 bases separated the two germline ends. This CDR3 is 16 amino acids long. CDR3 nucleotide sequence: TGCGCCAGCAGCCCTACGGGGGGGACAGTCCCCGGGGAGCTGTTTTTT. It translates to CASSPTGGTVPGELFF.

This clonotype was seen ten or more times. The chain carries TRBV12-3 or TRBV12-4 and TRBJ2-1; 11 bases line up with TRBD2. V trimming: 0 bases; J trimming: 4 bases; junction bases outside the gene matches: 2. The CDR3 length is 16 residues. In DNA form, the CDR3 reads TGTGCCAGCAGTTTAGCTAGCGGGAGGGCATACAATGAGCAGTTCTTC. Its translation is CASSLASGRAYNEQFF.

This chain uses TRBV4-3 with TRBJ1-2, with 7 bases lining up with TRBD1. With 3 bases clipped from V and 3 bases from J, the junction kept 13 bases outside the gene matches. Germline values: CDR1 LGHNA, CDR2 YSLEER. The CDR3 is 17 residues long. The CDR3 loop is CASSQGDRTFFYYGYTF. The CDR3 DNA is TGCGCCAGCAGCCAGGGGGACAGAACTTTTTTTTACTATGGCTACACCTTC.

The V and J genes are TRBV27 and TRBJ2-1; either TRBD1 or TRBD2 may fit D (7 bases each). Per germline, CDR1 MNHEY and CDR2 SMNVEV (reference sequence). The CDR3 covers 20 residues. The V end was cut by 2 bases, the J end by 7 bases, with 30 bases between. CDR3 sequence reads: CASSLRPGRGRASGVNEQFF. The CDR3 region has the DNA TGTGCCAGCAGTTTACGGCCGGGCAGGGGGAGGGCTAGCGGAGTGAATGAGCAGTTCTTC.

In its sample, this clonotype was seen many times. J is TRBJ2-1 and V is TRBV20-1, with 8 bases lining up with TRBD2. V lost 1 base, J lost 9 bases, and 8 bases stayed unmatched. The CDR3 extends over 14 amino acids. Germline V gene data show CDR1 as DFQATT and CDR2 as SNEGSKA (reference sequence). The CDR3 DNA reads TGCAGTGCTAGAGCGGCGGGAGGCACCACTGAGCAGTTCTTC. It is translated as CSARAAGGTTEQFF.

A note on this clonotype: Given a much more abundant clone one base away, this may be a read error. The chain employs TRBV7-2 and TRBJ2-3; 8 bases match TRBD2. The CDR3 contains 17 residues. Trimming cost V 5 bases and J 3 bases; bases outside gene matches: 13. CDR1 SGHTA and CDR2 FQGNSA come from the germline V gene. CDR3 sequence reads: CASSQPQGCGRTDTQYF. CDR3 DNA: TGTGCCAGCAGCCAACCCCAAGGGTGCGGGAGGACAGATACGCAGTATTTT.

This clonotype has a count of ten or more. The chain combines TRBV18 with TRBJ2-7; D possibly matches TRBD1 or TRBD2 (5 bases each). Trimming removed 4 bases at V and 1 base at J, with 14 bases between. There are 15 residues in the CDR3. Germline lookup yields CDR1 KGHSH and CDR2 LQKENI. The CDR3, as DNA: TGTGCCAGCTCACTAAATACCGGGGCTTCCTACGAGCAGTACTTC. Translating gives CASSLNTGASYEQYF. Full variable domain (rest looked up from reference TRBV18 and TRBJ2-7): NAGVMQNPRHLVRRRGQEARLRCSPMKGHSHVYWYRQLPEEGLKFMVYLQKENIIDESGMPKERFSAEFPKEGPSILRIQQVVRGDSAAYFCASSLNTGASYEQYFGPGTRLTVT.

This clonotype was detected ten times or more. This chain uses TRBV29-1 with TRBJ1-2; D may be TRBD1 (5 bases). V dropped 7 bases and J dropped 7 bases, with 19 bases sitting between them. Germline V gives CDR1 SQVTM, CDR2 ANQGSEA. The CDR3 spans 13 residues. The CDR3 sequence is CSAGPDNWRGYTF. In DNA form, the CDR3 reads TGCAGCGCCGGACCGGACAACTGGCGTGGCTACACCTTC.

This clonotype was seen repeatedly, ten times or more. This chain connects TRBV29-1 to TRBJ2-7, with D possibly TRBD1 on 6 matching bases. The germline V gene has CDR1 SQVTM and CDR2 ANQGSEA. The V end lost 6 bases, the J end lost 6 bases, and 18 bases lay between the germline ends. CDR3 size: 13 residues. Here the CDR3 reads CSVRSQGQSEQYF. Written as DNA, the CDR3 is TGCAGCGTCCGAAGCCAAGGACAGAGCGAGCAGTACTTC.

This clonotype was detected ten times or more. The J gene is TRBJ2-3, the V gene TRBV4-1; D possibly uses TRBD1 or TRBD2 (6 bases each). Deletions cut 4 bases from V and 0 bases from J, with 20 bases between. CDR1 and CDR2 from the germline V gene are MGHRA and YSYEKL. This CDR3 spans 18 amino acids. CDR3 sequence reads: CASSRGGGSVSSTDTQYF. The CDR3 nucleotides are TGCGCCAGCAGCCGAGGAGGGGGGAGTGTGTCTAGCACAGATACGCAGTATTTT.